This is a list of T cell receptor beta chains from one sample in a study of blood T cell repertoires in COVID-19. Clones were read by immunoSEQ multiplex PCR, and TCRdb kept only the in-frame ones, dropping some. The data contain over 80,000 clones, approximately 88% of them singletons. Sequenced: peripheral blood. Receptor source: a man aged 70 or older with acute or convalescent COVID-19. Both conserved end residues are part of each CDR3. The D gene is left open where the match is weak. The size entry is marked missing in some rows and otherwise reads once, few, many or a size class.

abundance: .
d_gene: TRBD2
v_gene: TRBV9
j_gene: TRBJ2-3
CDR3nt: TGTGCCAGCGCGTTAGCGGGGGTTTTCACAGATACGCAGTATTTT
CDR3aa: CASALAGVFTDTQYF

abundance: few
d_gene: .
v_gene: TRBV28
j_gene: TRBJ2-7
CDR3nt: TGTGCCAGCAGTTTCGGTCAGGGGTCCTACGAGCAGTACTTC
CDR3aa: CASSFGQGSYEQYF

abundance: .
d_gene: TRBD2
v_gene: TRBV11-2
j_gene: TRBJ2-2
CDR3nt: TGTGCCAGCAGCTACGGACCTCGCGGGAGGGCGCACGGGGAGCTGTTTTTT
CDR3aa: CASSYGPRGRAHGELFF

abundance: .
d_gene: .
v_gene: TRBV27
j_gene: TRBJ1-1
CDR3nt: TGTGCCAGCAGTTCCGGGTTTGGCGCTGAAGCTTTCTTT
CDR3aa: CASSSGFGAEAFF

abundance: once
d_gene: .
v_gene: TRBV30
j_gene: TRBJ1-1
CDR3nt: TGTGCCTGGAGTGTAAAACAGGGCTACACTGAAGCTTTCTTT
CDR3aa: CAWSVKQGYTEAFF

abundance: few
d_gene: .
v_gene: TRBV28
j_gene: TRBJ2-3
CDR3nt: TGTGCCAGCAGTTTTCTCCAGGGGACAGATACGCAGTATTTT
CDR3aa: CASSFLQGTDTQYF

abundance: .
d_gene: TRBD1
v_gene: TRBV4-3
j_gene: TRBJ2-3
CDR3nt: TGCGCCAGCAGCTACAGGGGGTCTAGCACAGATACGCAGTATTTT
CDR3aa: CASSYRGSSTDTQYF

abundance: .
d_gene: .
v_gene: TRBV19
j_gene: TRBJ1-5
CDR3nt: TGTGCCAGTAGTATAGGCCCAGGAAATCAGCCCCAGCATTTT
CDR3aa: CASSIGPGNQPQHF

abundance: .
d_gene: .
v_gene: TRBV10-1
j_gene: TRBJ1-4
CDR3nt: TGCGCCAGCAGCCTAACCATCGCCCCGGGAGAAAAACTGTTTTTT
CDR3aa: CASSLTIAPGEKLFF

abundance: .
d_gene: .
v_gene: TRBV2
j_gene: TRBJ2-7
CDR3nt: TGTGCCACCGATACAGGGTCGTTCTCCTACGAGCAGTACTTC
CDR3aa: CATDTGSFSYEQYF

abundance: .
d_gene: .
v_gene: TRBV19
j_gene: TRBJ1-2
CDR3nt: TGTGCCAGTAGTATGGGGGGAATCTATGGCTACACCTTC
CDR3aa: CASSMGGIYGYTF

abundance: .
d_gene: .
v_gene: TRBV2
j_gene: TRBJ1-5
CDR3nt: TGTGCCAGCAACACAGGGAAAGAGCCCCAGCATTTT
CDR3aa: CASNTGKEPQHF

abundance: .
d_gene: .
v_gene: TRBV4-3
j_gene: TRBJ2-4
CDR3nt: TGCGCCAGCAGCCAAGATCGGATCCGGGGGAAAAACATTCAGTACTTC
CDR3aa: CASSQDRIRGKNIQYF

abundance: once
d_gene: TRBD1
v_gene: TRBV11-2
j_gene: TRBJ1-1
CDR3nt: TGTGCCAGCAGCTCAACCCGGGACAGGAGTTTAGAAGCTTTCTTT
CDR3aa: CASSSTRDRSLEAFF

abundance: once
d_gene: .
v_gene: TRBV28
j_gene: TRBJ2-7
CDR3nt: TGTGCCAGCAGTTTATGGGGGGGTTACGAGCAGTACTTC
CDR3aa: CASSLWGGYEQYF

abundance: .
d_gene: .
v_gene: TRBV6-1
j_gene: TRBJ2-2
CDR3nt: TGTGCCAGCAGTGAAGCTAGGACCCCGAGGACCGGGGAGCTATTTTTT
CDR3aa: CASSEARTPRTGELFF

abundance: .
d_gene: .
v_gene: TRBV4-3
j_gene: TRBJ1-6
CDR3nt: TGCGCCAGCAGCCAAGATCTTATCCCTGGCCGACTCCACTTT
CDR3aa: CASSQDLIPGRLHF

abundance: .
d_gene: TRBD1
v_gene: TRBV2
j_gene: TRBJ1-2
CDR3nt: TGTGCCACAAGGAGGACAGGGAAAAGTAACTATGGCTACACCTTC
CDR3aa: CATRRTGKSNYGYTF

abundance: .
d_gene: .
v_gene: TRBV10-3
j_gene: TRBJ2-2
CDR3nt: TGTGCCACGGGACAAACCGGGGAGCTGTTTTTT
CDR3aa: CATGQTGELFF

abundance: .
d_gene: TRBD1
v_gene: TRBV24-1
j_gene: TRBJ2-3
CDR3nt: TGTGCCACCAGTGATCCCCAGGGGGCTGGAGATACGCAGTATTTT
CDR3aa: CATSDPQGAGDTQYF

abundance: .
d_gene: TRBD1
v_gene: TRBV5-1
j_gene: TRBJ1-4
CDR3nt: TGCGCCAGCAGCTTGTGGGTCGGGACAGGGGGTGAAAAACTGTTTTTT
CDR3aa: CASSLWVGTGGEKLFF

abundance: .
d_gene: TRBD2
v_gene: TRBV9
j_gene: TRBJ2-1
CDR3nt: TGTGCCAGCAGCGCCGGGACTAGCGCGTACAATGAGCAGTTCTTC
CDR3aa: CASSAGTSAYNEQFF

abundance: .
d_gene: TRBD1
v_gene: TRBV2
j_gene: TRBJ1-4
CDR3nt: TGTGCCAGCAGGAAGATCGGGACAGGGGATGAAAAACTGTTTTTT
CDR3aa: CASRKIGTGDEKLFF

abundance: .
d_gene: .
v_gene: TRBV6-1
j_gene: TRBJ1-6
CDR3nt: TGTGCCAGCAGTGAACTCGATAATTCACCCCTCCACTTT
CDR3aa: CASSELDNSPLHF

abundance: .
d_gene: .
v_gene: TRBV10-1
j_gene: TRBJ2-1
CDR3nt: TGCGCCAGCAGTGATCTCCAACCGGGAGAGCAGTTCTTC
CDR3aa: CASSDLQPGEQFF

abundance: .
d_gene: .
v_gene: TRBV3-1/TRBV3-2
j_gene: TRBJ2-7
CDR3nt: TGTGCCAGCAGCCAAGATAGGGCGGGCTACAGCTCCTACGAGCAGTACTTC
CDR3aa: CASSQDRAGYSSYEQYF

abundance: .
d_gene: .
v_gene: TRBV6-5
j_gene: TRBJ2-1
CDR3nt: TGTGCCAGCAGTTACTACGGTTACAATGAGCAGTTCTTC
CDR3aa: CASSYYGYNEQFF

abundance: .
d_gene: TRBD2
v_gene: TRBV4-3
j_gene: TRBJ2-2
CDR3nt: TGCGCCAGCAGCCAAGGGGGCGGGGGGTTGCCCGGGGAGCTGTTTTTT
CDR3aa: CASSQGGGGLPGELFF

abundance: .
d_gene: TRBD2
v_gene: TRBV5-1
j_gene: TRBJ2-3
CDR3nt: TGCGCCAGCAGCTTGCCGGGACTAGCGGCCGACCTCACTTATGCAACGGATACGCAGTATTTT
CDR3aa: CASSLPGLAADLTYATDTQYF

abundance: .
d_gene: .
v_gene: TRBV9
j_gene: TRBJ1-3
CDR3nt: TGTGCCAGCAGCACCTCCCTAAACTCTGGAAACACCATATATTTT
CDR3aa: CASSTSLNSGNTIYF

abundance: .
d_gene: .
v_gene: TRBV19
j_gene: TRBJ1-6
CDR3nt: TGTGCCAGTAGTATTGGTTTGAGCTCCTATAATTCACCCCTCCACTTT
CDR3aa: CASSIGLSSYNSPLHF

abundance: .
d_gene: .
v_gene: TRBV6-1
j_gene: TRBJ1-2
CDR3nt: TGTGCCAGCAGTGAAGGGTCAGCGAAGTATGGCTACACCTTC
CDR3aa: CASSEGSAKYGYTF

abundance: .
d_gene: TRBD1
v_gene: TRBV29-1
j_gene: TRBJ2-7
CDR3nt: TGCAGCGTCGTGGGGGCAGGGGGCGAGCAGTACTTC
CDR3aa: CSVVGAGGEQYF

abundance: .
d_gene: TRBD1
v_gene: TRBV6-2/TRBV6-3
j_gene: TRBJ2-7
CDR3nt: TGTGCCAGCAGTTACCCTGACAGGGACTCCTACGAGCAGTACTTC
CDR3aa: CASSYPDRDSYEQYF

abundance: .
d_gene: TRBD2
v_gene: TRBV27
j_gene: TRBJ2-1
CDR3nt: TGTGCCAGCAGTCCTACTAGCGGGTTGACCGGAGAGCAGTTCTTC
CDR3aa: CASSPTSGLTGEQFF

abundance: .
d_gene: TRBD2
v_gene: TRBV5-1
j_gene: TRBJ2-3
CDR3nt: TGCGCCAGCAGCAGGACTAGCGGGGTGGACACAGATACGCAGTATTTT
CDR3aa: CASSRTSGVDTDTQYF

abundance: .
d_gene: TRBD1
v_gene: TRBV7-9
j_gene: TRBJ2-2
CDR3nt: TGTGCCAGCAGCTTAGGGACAGGGGTTGCCGGGGAGCTGTTTTTT
CDR3aa: CASSLGTGVAGELFF

abundance: once
d_gene: .
v_gene: TRBV2
j_gene: TRBJ1-1
CDR3nt: TGTGCCTCTACTAGGGAGGGGACGCTGAACACTGAAGCTTTCTTT
CDR3aa: CASTREGTLNTEAFF

abundance: once
d_gene: .
v_gene: TRBV18
j_gene: TRBJ2-7
CDR3nt: TGTGCCAGCTCACCATCGGCAGGGCCCTACGAGCAGTACTTC
CDR3aa: CASSPSAGPYEQYF

abundance: .
d_gene: TRBD1
v_gene: TRBV9
j_gene: TRBJ2-2
CDR3nt: TGTGCCAGCAGCGTGAGGTCAGGGGGGAACACCGGGGAGCTGTTTTTT
CDR3aa: CASSVRSGGNTGELFF

abundance: .
d_gene: .
v_gene: TRBV5-4
j_gene: TRBJ1-2
CDR3nt: TGTGCCAGCAGCGAGGTCGGGTATGGCTACACCTTC
CDR3aa: CASSEVGYGYTF

abundance: .
d_gene: TRBD1
v_gene: TRBV4-3
j_gene: TRBJ1-4
CDR3nt: TGCGCCAGCAGCCAAGATCCAACAGGGGATAATGAAAAACTGTTTTTT
CDR3aa: CASSQDPTGDNEKLFF

abundance: .
d_gene: TRBD2
v_gene: TRBV5-1
j_gene: TRBJ2-1
CDR3nt: TGCGCCAGCAGCTTGGGAGCGGGAGGTGGGAACAATGAGCAGTTCTTC
CDR3aa: CASSLGAGGGNNEQFF

abundance: .
d_gene: TRBD2
v_gene: TRBV5-4
j_gene: TRBJ2-5
CDR3nt: TGTGCCAGCAGCCCCAGACTAGCGGGGGGGCCCGAGACCCAGTACTTC
CDR3aa: CASSPRLAGGPETQYF

abundance: .
d_gene: TRBD2
v_gene: TRBV27
j_gene: TRBJ2-5
CDR3nt: TGTGCCAGCAAGGGACTAGCGCTGGGTGGAGAGACCCAGTACTTC
CDR3aa: CASKGLALGGETQYF

abundance: .
d_gene: TRBD1
v_gene: TRBV5-6
j_gene: TRBJ2-5
CDR3nt: TGTGCCAGCAGCTTTGGACAGGGCCAAGAGACCCAGTACTTC
CDR3aa: CASSFGQGQETQYF

abundance: .
d_gene: .
v_gene: TRBV18
j_gene: TRBJ2-1
CDR3nt: TGTGCCAGCTCACCTGCGGGCGGGGCGCTCTACAATGAGCAGTTCTTC
CDR3aa: CASSPAGGALYNEQFF

abundance: .
d_gene: TRBD2
v_gene: TRBV11-3
j_gene: TRBJ2-2
CDR3nt: TGTGCCAGCAGCCTCGGACTCCGGGCGGGAGTCGGGGAGCTGTTTTTT
CDR3aa: CASSLGLRAGVGELFF

abundance: once
d_gene: .
v_gene: TRBV5-1
j_gene: TRBJ1-1
CDR3nt: TGCGCCAGCAGAACCGCGGATCAAGCTGAAGCTTTCTTT
CDR3aa: CASRTADQAEAFF